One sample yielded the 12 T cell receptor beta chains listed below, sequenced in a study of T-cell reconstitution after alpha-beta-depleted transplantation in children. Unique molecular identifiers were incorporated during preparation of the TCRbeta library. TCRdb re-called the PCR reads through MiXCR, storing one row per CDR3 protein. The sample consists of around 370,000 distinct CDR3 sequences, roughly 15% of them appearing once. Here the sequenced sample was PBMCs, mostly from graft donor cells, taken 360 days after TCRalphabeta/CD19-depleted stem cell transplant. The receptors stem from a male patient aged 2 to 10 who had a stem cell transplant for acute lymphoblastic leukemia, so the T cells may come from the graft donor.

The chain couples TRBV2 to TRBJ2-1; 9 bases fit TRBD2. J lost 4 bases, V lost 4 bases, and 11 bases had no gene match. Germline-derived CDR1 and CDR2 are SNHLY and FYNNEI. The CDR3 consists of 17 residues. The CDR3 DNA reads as TGTGCCAGCAGTGTATCTAGCGGGAACGAAATTTACAATGAGCAGTTCTTC. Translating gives CASSVSSGNEIYNEQFF.

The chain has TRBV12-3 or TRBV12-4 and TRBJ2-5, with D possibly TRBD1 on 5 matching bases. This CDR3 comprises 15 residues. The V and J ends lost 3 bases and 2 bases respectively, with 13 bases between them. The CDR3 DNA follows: TGTGCCAGCAGTTTTGGTACAGGTTCGCAAGAGACCCAGTACTTC. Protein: CASSFGTGSQETQYF.

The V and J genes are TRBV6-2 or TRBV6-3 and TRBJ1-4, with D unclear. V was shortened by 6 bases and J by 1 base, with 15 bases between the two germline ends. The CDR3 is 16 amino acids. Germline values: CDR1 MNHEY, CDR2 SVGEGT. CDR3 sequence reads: CASSQERLVTNEKLFF. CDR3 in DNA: TGTGCCAGCAGCCAGGAAAGACTCGTAACTAATGAAAAACTGTTTTTT.

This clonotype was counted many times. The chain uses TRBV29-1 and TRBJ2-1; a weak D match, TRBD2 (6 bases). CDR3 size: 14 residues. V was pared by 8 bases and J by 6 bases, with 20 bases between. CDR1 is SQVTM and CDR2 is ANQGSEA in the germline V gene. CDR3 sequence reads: CSISGGEEGNEQFF. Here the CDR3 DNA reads TGCAGCATCTCGGGTGGGGAGGAGGGCAATGAGCAGTTCTTC.

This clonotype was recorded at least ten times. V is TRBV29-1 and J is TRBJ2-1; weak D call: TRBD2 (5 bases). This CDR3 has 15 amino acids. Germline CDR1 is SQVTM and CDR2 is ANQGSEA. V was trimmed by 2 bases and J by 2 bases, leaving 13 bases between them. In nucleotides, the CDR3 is TGCAGCGTTGAAACTCGGACTGGGGCCTACAATGAGCAGTTCTTC. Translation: CSVETRTGAYNEQFF.

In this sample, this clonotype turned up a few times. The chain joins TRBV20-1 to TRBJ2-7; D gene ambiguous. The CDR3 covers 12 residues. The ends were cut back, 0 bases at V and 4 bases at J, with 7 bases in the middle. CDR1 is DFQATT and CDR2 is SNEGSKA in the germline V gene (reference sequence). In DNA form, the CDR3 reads TGCAGTGCTAGAGACCCAGAGTACGAGCAGTACTTC. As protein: CSARDPEYEQYF.

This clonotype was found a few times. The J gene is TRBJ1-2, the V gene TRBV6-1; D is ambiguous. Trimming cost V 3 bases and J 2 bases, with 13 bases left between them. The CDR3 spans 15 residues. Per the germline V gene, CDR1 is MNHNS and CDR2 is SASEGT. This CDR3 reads CASSDEVRINYGYTF. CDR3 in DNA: TGTGCCAGCAGTGATGAGGTTCGTATCAACTATGGCTACACCTTC.

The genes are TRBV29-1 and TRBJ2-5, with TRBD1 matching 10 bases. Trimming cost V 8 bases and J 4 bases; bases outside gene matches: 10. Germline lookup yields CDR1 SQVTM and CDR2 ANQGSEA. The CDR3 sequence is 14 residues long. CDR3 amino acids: CSSRTGGFLETQYF. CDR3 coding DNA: TGCAGCTCGCGGACAGGGGGTTTCCTAGAGACCCAGTACTTC.

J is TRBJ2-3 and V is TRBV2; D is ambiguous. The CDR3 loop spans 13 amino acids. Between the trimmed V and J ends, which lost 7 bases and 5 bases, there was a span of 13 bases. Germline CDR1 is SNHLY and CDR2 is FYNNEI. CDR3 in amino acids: CASTILGIDTQYF. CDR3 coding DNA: TGTGCCAGCACAATCTTGGGTATAGATACGCAGTATTTT.

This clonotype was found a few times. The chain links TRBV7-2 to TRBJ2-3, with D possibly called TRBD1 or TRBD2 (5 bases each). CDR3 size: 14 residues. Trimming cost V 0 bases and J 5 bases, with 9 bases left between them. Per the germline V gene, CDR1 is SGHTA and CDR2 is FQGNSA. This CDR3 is CASSLAPGLDTQYF. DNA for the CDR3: TGTGCCAGCAGCTTAGCGCCGGGGCTAGATACGCAGTATTTT.

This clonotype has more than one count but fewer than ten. Here the CDR3 reads CASSFVRGVTDTQYF. DNA for the CDR3: TGTGCCAGCAGCTTTGTGCGGGGAGTCACAGATACGCAGTATTTT. V is TRBV7-2 and J is TRBJ2-3, with TRBD2 as a possible D gene (6 bases). The V end lost 3 bases, the J end lost 2 bases, and 12 bases lay between the germline ends. Germline CDR1 and CDR2: SGHTA and FQGNSA. The CDR3 totals 15 residues.

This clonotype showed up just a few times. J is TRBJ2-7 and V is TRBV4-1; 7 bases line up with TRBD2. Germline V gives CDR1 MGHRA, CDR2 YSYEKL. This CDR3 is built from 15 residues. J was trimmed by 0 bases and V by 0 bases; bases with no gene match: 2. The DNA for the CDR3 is TGCGCCAGCAGCCAAGAACTAGCGTACTCCTACGAGCAGTACTTC. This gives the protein CASSQELAYSYEQYF.